This TCR beta chain was sequenced during a study of control samples from healthy donors and cancer patients (TCRdb year 2020). Worth noting for this clone: Its antigen is still unknown. Base qualities are not recorded, but no much larger clone differs from it by a single base.

Receptor libraries were prepared by the immunoSEQ multiplex PCR assay. TCRdb provides this immuneACCESS table in a form limited to in-frame rearrangements. Some clones are lacking; in checked studies, under half of them reflect an unresolved V gene, and why the rest are absent is not known. Counted in this sample were approximately 150,000 clones; about 94% of them appeared once. 12% to 15% of the sample goes to the ten largest clones. From the germline V gene, CDR1 is SGHVS and CDR2 is FNYEAQ. The CDR3 starts with the cysteine, ends with the phenylalanine, and has 15 residues. Here the CDR3 DNA is all that survives: 45 bases in frame from base 1. V sheds 2 bases and J sheds 4 bases, leaving 12 bases between their ends.

The chain links TRBV7-6 with TRBJ1-5, with no D gene named confidently. The clonotype was recovered from a man aged 55 to 69 with colorectal cancer. The sequenced sample consisted of PBMCs. The CDR3: CASSLFGEANQPQHF. The DNA reads TGTGCCAGCAGCTTATTCGGGGAGGCGAATCAGCCCCAGCATTTT.